Each of the 15 T cell receptor beta chains below was sequenced from the same sample in a study of technical replicates of blood from several donors. TCRdb keeps only in-frame clones here, not all; method: immunoSEQ multiplex PCR. The sample consists of roughly 80,000 clones, roughly 95% of them appearing once. Sequencing used T cells isolated from PBMCs. The source of these receptors is a human donor in good health.

J is TRBJ2-7 and V is TRBV28; 7 nucleotides match TRBD2. This CDR3 has 14 amino acids. V shed 6 bases and J 2 bases; nucleotides not matched to a gene: 7. Per the germline V gene, CDR1 is MDHEN and CDR2 is SYDVKM. The CDR3 sequence is CASSYTSATYEQYF. The DNA of the CDR3 is TGTGCCAGCAGCTATACTAGCGCTACCTACGAGCAGTACTTC.

The chain couples TRBV21-1 to TRBJ2-1; the D call in the table, TRBD2, was not verified against the DNA. TRBV21-1 is a pseudogene segment. The CDR3 is made up of 17 amino acids. CDR3 nucleotides: TGTGCCAGCAGCAAAGGCCAACTAGCGGGATCTTACAATGAGCAGTTCTTC. Translating gives CASSKGQLAGSYNEQFF.

DNA of the CDR3: TGTGCCACCACAATACGACTAGCGGATAACAATGAGCAGTTCTTC. Residues: CATTIRLADNNEQFF. The chain combines TRBV10-3 with TRBJ2-1; the match to TRBD2 covers 9 bases. The CDR3 is 15 residues long. V gave up 10 bases and J gave up 5 bases; unmatched junction bases: 12. Germline V gene lookup returns CDR1 ENHRY and CDR2 SYGVKD.

This sequence joins TRBV13 and TRBJ1-2; TRBD1 aligns across 8 bases. The J segment lost 1 base and the V segment lost 0 bases, leaving 7 bases of the junction unmatched. This CDR3 has 17 residues. Germline V gene sequence: CDR1 PRHDT, CDR2 FYEKMQ (reference sequence). The CDR3 DNA reads as TGTGCCAGCAGCTTAGGCTCCGGGACAGGACTTAACTATGGCTACACCTTC. Protein: CASSLGSGTGLNYGYTF. The full variable domain, rest sourced from reference TRBV13 and TRBJ1-2, is AAGVIQSPRHLIKEKRETATLKCYPIPRHDTVYWYQQGPGQDPQFLISFYEKMQSDKGSIPDRFSAQQFSDYHSELNMSSLELGDSALYFCASSLGSGTGLNYGYTFGSGTRLTVV.

This chain connects TRBV30 to TRBJ1-4, with 8 nucleotides matching TRBD1. Germline loops: CDR1 GTSNPN, CDR2 SVGIG (reference sequence). Trimming at V came to 7 bases and at J to 3 bases, leaving 4 bases not matched to a gene. The CDR3 is 13 amino acids. CDR3 protein: CASADRANEKLFF. CDR3 bases: TGTGCCTCCGCGGACAGGGCTAATGAAAAACTGTTTTTT.

This chain connects TRBV21-1 to TRBJ1-4; TRBD1, the table's D call, was not compared with the DNA. TRBV21-1 is noted as a pseudogene. The CDR3 is 13 amino acids. CDR3 sequence reads: CASSKGQGEKLFF. DNA of the CDR3: TGTGCCAGCAGCAAAGGACAGGGTGAAAAACTGTTTTTT.

The V and J genes are TRBV4-1 and TRBJ1-1; D may be TRBD1 (6 bases). V lost 4 bases to trimming and J lost 5 bases, with 17 bases between them. CDR3 length: 15 amino acids. Germline CDR1 reads MGHRA; CDR2 reads YSYEKL. Written as DNA, the CDR3 is TGCGCCAGCAGCCCCTGGACAGAAGGGAGAACTGAAGCTTTCTTT. Translated, it gives CASSPWTEGRTEAFF.

The chain recombines TRBV11-3 with TRBJ2-3; D gene unclear. CDR1 is SGHNT, CDR2 YENEEA, per germline. V shed 4 bases and J shed 5 bases, with 10 bases lying between them. This CDR3 comprises 13 residues. The CDR3 DNA reads TGTGCCAGCAGCTCCTCGTTCGGAGATACGCAGTATTTT. Translated, it gives CASSSSFGDTQYF. The full variable domain, completed using reference TRBV11-3 and TRBJ2-3, is EAGVVQSPRYKIIEKKQPVAFWCNPISGHNTLYWYLQNLGQGPELLIRYENEEAVDDSQLPKDRFSAERLKGVDSTLKIQPAELGDSAVYLCASSSSFGDTQYFGPGTRLTVL.

This chain uses TRBV10-2 with TRBJ2-7, with TRBD1 matching over 7 bases. V lost 2 bases to trimming and J lost 0 bases; unmatched junction nucleotides: 7. The V gene's germline CDR1 is WSHSY and CDR2 SAAADI. The CDR3 is 16 amino acids. The CDR3 DNA sequence: TGCGCCAGCAGTGAGCCCTGGGACAGTTCCTCCTACGAGCAGTACTTC. Its translation: CASSEPWDSSSYEQYF.

The gene calls are TRBV29-1 and TRBJ1-1, with TRBD1 identical over 7 bases. The junction had 5 bases not matched to a gene; V was cut back by 0 bases and J by 1 base. CDR3 length: 15 residues. Germline CDR1 SQVTM, CDR2 ANQGSEA. In DNA form, the CDR3 reads TGCAGCGTTGAAGATCCGGGACAGCCGAACACTGAAGCTTTCTTT. Amino acid sequence: CSVEDPGQPNTEAFF. The full variable domain, with the rest looked up from reference TRBV29-1 and TRBJ1-1, is SAVISQKPSRDICQRGTSLTIQCQVDSQVTMMFWYRQQPGQSLTLIATANQGSEATYESGFVIDKFPISRPNLTFSTLTVSNMSPEDSSIYLCSVEDPGQPNTEAFFGQGTRLTVV.

The chain has TRBV5-4 and TRBJ1-2, with D maybe TRBD1 (6 bases). The CDR3 is 17 residues long. Trimming removed 0 bases from V and 6 bases from J, with 21 bases in between. In germline, CDR1 is SGHNT, CDR2 YYREEE (reference sequence). CDR3 bases: TGTGCCAGCAGCTTGGGAGGATCCGGGACAATCGCTCATGGCTACACCTTC. Its protein is CASSLGGSGTIAHGYTF.

The J gene is TRBJ2-7, the V gene TRBV10-2, with 12 bases that match TRBD2. Germline V gene sequence: CDR1 WSHSY, CDR2 SAAADI. The CDR3 is 14 amino acids. V was clipped by 8 bases and J by 6 bases; unmatched bases: 8. The CDR3, as DNA: TGCGCCAGCGGGACTAGCGGGTGGTTCGGCGAGCAGTACTTC. It translates to CASGTSGWFGEQYF.

This clone was counted between two and nine times. The V call is TRBV15, the J call TRBJ1-1, with TRBD1 identical over 7 bases. The V gene's germline CDR1 is LNHNV and CDR2 YYDKDF (reference sequence). This CDR3 spans 16 amino acids. Trimming removed 1 base from V and 4 bases from J; junction bases left unmatched: 9. The CDR3: CATSRGEGQFGTEAFF. CDR3 nucleotides: TGTGCCACCAGCAGAGGAGAGGGACAGTTTGGCACTGAAGCTTTCTTT.

The chain joins TRBV7-8 to TRBJ1-1, with no clear D. V was shortened by 2 bases and J by 0 bases, with 10 bases between the two germline ends. CDR3 length: 15 residues. Germline CDR1 and CDR2: SGHVS and FQNEAQ. CDR3 nucleotide sequence: TGTGCCAGCAGCTTACTCGTACTCCTGAACACTGAAGCTTTCTTT. Translating it yields CASSLLVLLNTEAFF.

The chain recombines TRBV6-5 with TRBJ1-5; D remains ambiguous. The CDR3 spans 14 residues. Germline CDR1 reads MNHEY; CDR2 reads SVGAGI. The V and J ends lost 6 bases and 4 bases respectively, with 13 bases between them. The CDR3 nucleotides read TGTGCCAGCAGGGAGGCAGCGACTAATCAGCCCCAGCATTTT. This codes for CASREAATNQPQHF.